The next 18 T cell receptor beta chains were all read from a single sample in a study of blood T cell repertoires in COVID-19. Sequenced by immunoSEQ multiplex PCR; TCRdb stores in-frame clones only, minus some. The sample yields 150,000 to 200,000 clones, roughly 80% seen once. The sequencing input was peripheral blood. The receptor set was obtained from a man aged 55 to 69 with active or convalescent COVID-19.

This rearrangement joins TRBV5-1 to TRBJ2-3; 11 bases are a match to TRBD2. Germline V gene data show CDR1 as SGHRS and CDR2 as YFSETQ. The V gene end was trimmed by 4 bases and the J gene end by 2 bases; junction bases not matched to a gene: 6. This CDR3 has 16 residues. The CDR3 nucleotides read TGCGCCAGCAGCGCCGGGACTAGCGGACTCACAGATACGCAGTATTTT. This sequence encodes CASSAGTSGLTDTQYF.

This clone was seen only once. The chain couples TRBV28 to TRBJ1-2; D gene uncertain. V shed 5 bases and J shed 2 bases, with 3 bases lying between them. CDR3 length equals 11 residues. Germline CDR1 reads MDHEN; CDR2 reads SYDVKM. The DNA of the CDR3 is TGTGCCAGCAGTCAAAACTATGGCTACACCTTC. It specifies CASSQNYGYTF.

Here the CDR3 reads CASSLGSGTSTDTQYF. The CDR3 nucleotides are TGTGCCAGCAGCTTAGGTAGCGGGACCAGCACAGATACGCAGTATTTT. V and J are TRBV7-9 and TRBJ2-3; 8 positions agree with TRBD2. This CDR3 is built from 16 residues. Germline V gene sequence: CDR1 SEHNR, CDR2 FQNEAQ (reference sequence). The ends lost 1 base at V and 0 bases at J; junction bases unmatched: 3. The whole variable domain, remainder taken from reference TRBV7-9 and TRBJ2-3, is DTGVSQNPRHKITKRGQNVTFRCDPISEHNRLYWYRQTLGQGPEFLTYFQNEAQLEKSRLLSDRFSAERPKGSFSTLEIQRTEQGDSAMYLCASSLGSGTSTDTQYFGPGTRLTVL.

The chain has TRBV28 and TRBJ2-2, with TRBD1 matching over 7 bases. CDR1 is MDHEN, CDR2 SYDVKM, per germline. The CDR3 extends over 15 amino acids. Trimming cost V 3 bases and J 0 bases; bases outside gene matches: 1. The CDR3 loop reads CASSFQGANTGELFF. CDR3 DNA sequence: TGTGCCAGCAGTTTCCAGGGGGCGAACACCGGGGAGCTGTTTTTT.

The chain joins TRBV6-5 to TRBJ1-1; no clear D gene. Looked up from germline, CDR1 is MNHEY and CDR2 is SVGAGI. The CDR3 sequence is 14 residues long. The germline V and J ends were trimmed by 6 bases and 1 base, with 12 bases remaining between them. CDR3 protein: CASRPGSRNTEAFF. CDR3 bases: TGTGCCAGCAGACCCGGGTCGAGGAACACTGAAGCTTTCTTT.

This chain connects TRBV4-2 to TRBJ2-7, with a weak D call TRBD2 (5 bases). V was shortened by 3 bases and J by 2 bases, with 11 bases between the two germline ends. CDR1 and CDR2 (germline): LGHNA, YNFKEQ. The length of the CDR3 is 14 residues. CDR3 sequence (DNA): TGTGCCAGCAGCCACCCGGGATTAGCCTACGAGCAGTACTTC. Its protein is CASSHPGLAYEQYF.

This CDR3 reads CASSGSEGPSDEQYF. Written as DNA, the CDR3 is TGCGCCAGCAGTGGGTCGGAGGGACCCTCGGACGAGCAGTACTTC. J is TRBJ2-7 and V is TRBV10-1; D might be TRBD2 (6 bases). This CDR3 contains 15 residues. V was cut by 4 bases and J by 5 bases, with 18 bases left in between. CDR1 WNHNN and CDR2 SYGVQD come from the germline V gene (reference sequence).

The chain combines TRBV4-3 with TRBJ2-5, with 12 bases matching TRBD2. V was pared by 0 bases and J by 5 bases, with 7 bases of the junction left unmatched. The CDR3 spans 17 residues. Germline V gene lookup returns CDR1 LGHNA and CDR2 YSLEER. CDR3 protein: CASSQERLAGGPETQYF. For the CDR3, the DNA is TGCGCCAGCAGCCAAGAACGGCTAGCGGGAGGGCCGGAGACCCAGTACTTC.

This chain links TRBV6-6 with TRBJ1-5, with 8 positions matching TRBD1. Germline V gives CDR1 MNHNY, CDR2 SVGAGI (reference sequence). The junction had 6 bases not matched to a gene; V was cut back by 5 bases and J by 3 bases. The CDR3 has 15 amino acids. The CDR3 sequence: CASSPPGGANQPQHF. In DNA form, the CDR3 reads TGTGCCAGCAGTCCACCAGGGGGCGCCAATCAGCCCCAGCATTTT.

V gene TRBV7-6 combines with J gene TRBJ2-5, with 8 positions matching TRBD2. J lost 4 bases, V lost 1 base, and 11 bases had no gene match. CDR1 and CDR2 (germline): SGHVS, FNYEAQ. The CDR3 is made up of 17 amino acids. The CDR3 sequence: CASSLGGAAGGPETQYF. In DNA form, the CDR3 reads TGTGCCAGCAGCTTAGGGGGAGCTGCGGGAGGTCCAGAGACCCAGTACTTC. Combining the CDR3 with reference TRBV7-6 and TRBJ2-5 gives the whole variable domain GAGVSQSPRYKVTKRGQDVALRCDPISGHVSLYWYRQALGQGPEFLTYFNYEAQQDKSGLPNDRFSAERPEGSISTLTIQRTEQRDSAMYRCASSLGGAAGGPETQYFGPGTRLLVL.

V and J are TRBV7-2 and TRBJ2-5; perhaps TRBD2 as D (6 bases). V was shortened by 3 bases and J by 5 bases, with 13 bases between the two germline ends. CDR3 length: 14 residues. Germline V gene sequence: CDR1 SGHTA, CDR2 FQGNSA. CDR3 amino acids: CASSLAGISETQYF. As DNA, the CDR3 is TGTGCCAGCAGCTTGGCGGGGATTAGTGAGACCCAGTACTTC.

The J gene is TRBJ1-5, the V gene TRBV19; 10 bases align to TRBD1. CDR1 is LNHDA, CDR2 SQIVND, per germline (reference sequence). Trimming at V came to 7 bases and at J to 6 bases, leaving 21 bases not matched to a gene. CDR3 length: 19 residues. CDR3 in DNA: TGTGCCAGTAAAACCGGCAGGACAGGGGGTGCAATTGGTACTCAGCCCCAGCATTTT. It codes for CASKTGRTGGAIGTQPQHF.

The V gene is TRBV14, the J gene TRBJ2-5; possibly TRBD2 for D (6 bases). CDR3 size: 15 residues. Trimming pared 3 bases from V and 4 bases from J, leaving 15 bases between. Per the germline V gene, CDR1 is SGHDN and CDR2 is FVKESK. CDR3 protein: CASSQVAAVSETQYF. The CDR3 DNA reads TGTGCCAGCAGCCAGGTAGCGGCTGTATCAGAGACCCAGTACTTC.

The V call is TRBV4-1, the J call TRBJ2-1; TRBD2 is a possible D gene (6 bases). This CDR3 is built from 17 residues. V gave up 1 base and J gave up 7 bases, with 20 bases separating them. Germline CDR1 is MGHRA and CDR2 is YSYEKL. In nucleotides, the CDR3 is TGCGCCAGCAGCCAAGGTGGCGTAGGGGTAGCGGAGAATGAGCAGTTCTTC. It yields the protein CASSQGGVGVAENEQFF.

The chain couples TRBV11-2 to TRBJ2-7; D might be TRBD1 (5 bases). Germline lookup yields CDR1 SGHAT and CDR2 FQNNGV. Trimming removed 1 base from V and 3 bases from J, with 10 bases in between. The CDR3 runs 14 residues. CDR3: CASSLGQGDYEQYF. In DNA form, the CDR3 reads TGTGCCAGCAGCTTAGGGCAGGGCGACTACGAGCAGTACTTC.

CDR3 sequence reads: CASSLGEANTGELFF. The CDR3 DNA follows: TGCGCCAGCAGCTTGGGGGAGGCGAACACCGGGGAGCTGTTTTTT. The chain recombines TRBV5-1 with TRBJ2-2; tentative D call: TRBD2 (6 bases). CDR3 size: 15 residues. Trimming cost V 0 bases and J 0 bases, with 6 bases left between them. CDR1 and CDR2 from the germline V gene are SGHRS and YFSETQ.

Many counts were recorded for this clone. The gene calls are TRBV19 and TRBJ2-7, with TRBD1 identical over 9 bases. The CDR3 loop spans 15 amino acids. Unmatched junction bases numbered 10, after V lost 5 bases and J lost 5 bases. The V gene's germline CDR1 is LNHDA and CDR2 SQIVND (reference sequence). The CDR3 is CASSSRGQGFDEQYF. CDR3 coding DNA: TGTGCCAGTAGTTCCCGGGGACAGGGTTTCGACGAGCAGTACTTC.

The chain combines TRBV28 with TRBJ1-4; possibly TRBD1 for D (6 bases). The CDR3 extends over 13 amino acids. The V and J ends lost 7 bases and 3 bases respectively, with 9 bases between them. Germline assignment: CDR1 MDHEN and CDR2 SYDVKM. Written as DNA, the CDR3 is TGTGCCAGCACGGACAGTTCTAATGAAAAACTGTTTTTT. This translates into CASTDSSNEKLFF.